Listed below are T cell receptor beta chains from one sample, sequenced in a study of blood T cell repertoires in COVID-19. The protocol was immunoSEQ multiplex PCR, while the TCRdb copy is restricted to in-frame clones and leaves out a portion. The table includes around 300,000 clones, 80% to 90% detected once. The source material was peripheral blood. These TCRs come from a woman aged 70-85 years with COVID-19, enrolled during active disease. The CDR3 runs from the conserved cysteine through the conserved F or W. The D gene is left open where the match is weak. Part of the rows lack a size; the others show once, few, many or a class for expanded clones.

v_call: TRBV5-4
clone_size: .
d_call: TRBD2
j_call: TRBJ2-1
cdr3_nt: TGTGCCAGCAGCTGGGGACTAGCGGGGAGCTACAATGAGCAGTTCTTC
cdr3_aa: CASSWGLAGSYNEQFF

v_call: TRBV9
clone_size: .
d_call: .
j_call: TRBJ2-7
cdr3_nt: TGTGCCAGCAGCGTACTGGGTCGAGGAGACGAGCAGTACTTC
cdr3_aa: CASSVLGRGDEQYF

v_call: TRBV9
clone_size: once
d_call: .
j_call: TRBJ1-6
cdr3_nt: TGTGCCAGCAGCGCCGGTTTGGGGGGGGGCGGTAATTCACCCCTCCACTTT
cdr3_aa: CASSAGLGGGGNSPLHF

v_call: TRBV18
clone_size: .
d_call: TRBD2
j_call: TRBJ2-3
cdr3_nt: TGTGCCAGCTCATCGGTAGCGGGGGTCACCACAGATACGCAGTATTTT
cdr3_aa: CASSSVAGVTTDTQYF

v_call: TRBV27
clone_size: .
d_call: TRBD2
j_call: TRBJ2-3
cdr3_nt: TGTGCCAGCAGTTTAACCCCCCATAGCGGGGCCGAAGATACGCAGTATTTT
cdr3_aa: CASSLTPHSGAEDTQYF

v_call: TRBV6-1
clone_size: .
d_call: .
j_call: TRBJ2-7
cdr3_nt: TGTGCCAGCAGTGAATCAACGGACATACACTTC
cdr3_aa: CASSESTDIHF

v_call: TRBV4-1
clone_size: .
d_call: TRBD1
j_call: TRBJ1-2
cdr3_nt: TGCGCCAGCAGCATGACGGGGACAGGGGCTGGCTACACCTTC
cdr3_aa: CASSMTGTGAGYTF

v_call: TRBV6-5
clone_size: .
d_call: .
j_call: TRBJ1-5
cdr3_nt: TGTGCCAGCAGACGGGGGGCAAGTCAGCCCCAGCATTTT
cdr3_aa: CASRRGASQPQHF

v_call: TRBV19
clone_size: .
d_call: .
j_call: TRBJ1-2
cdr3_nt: TGTGCCTCCCGCCCCCCCGGGACACTCTACCCGTGGTATGGCTACACCTTC
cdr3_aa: CASRPPGTLYPWYGYTF

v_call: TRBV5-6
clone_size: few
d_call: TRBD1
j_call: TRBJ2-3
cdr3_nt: TGTGCCAGCAGCGCGACAGGGGGCTATAGCACAGATACGCAGTATTTT
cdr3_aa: CASSATGGYSTDTQYF

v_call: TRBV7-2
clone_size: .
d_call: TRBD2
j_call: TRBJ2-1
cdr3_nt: TGTGCCAGCAGCTCTAGCGGGGGGGCCATGGATGAGCAGTTCTTC
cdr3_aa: CASSSSGGAMDEQFF

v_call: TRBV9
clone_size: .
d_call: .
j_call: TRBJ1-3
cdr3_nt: TGTGCCAGCAGCGCTGGGACACCCTACTCTGGAAACACCATATATTTT
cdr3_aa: CASSAGTPYSGNTIYF

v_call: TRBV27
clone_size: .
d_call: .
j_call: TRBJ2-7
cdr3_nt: TGTGCCAGCAGTTTAGGGGGACTTAATCCCTACGAGCAGTACTTC
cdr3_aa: CASSLGGLNPYEQYF

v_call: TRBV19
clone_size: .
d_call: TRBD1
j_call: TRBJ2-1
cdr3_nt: TGTGCCAGTAGTAAGGGGGACAGGCTATTCAATGAGCAGTTCTTC
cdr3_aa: CASSKGDRLFNEQFF

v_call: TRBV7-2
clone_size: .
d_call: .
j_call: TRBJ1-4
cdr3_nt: TGTGCCAGCAGACATGCAGGTGCTAATGAAAAACTGTTTTTT
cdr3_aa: CASRHAGANEKLFF

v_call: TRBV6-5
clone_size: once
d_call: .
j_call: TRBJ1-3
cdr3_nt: TGTGCCAGCAGTTACTCTCCAGACTCTGGAAACACCATATATTTT
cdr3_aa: CASSYSPDSGNTIYF

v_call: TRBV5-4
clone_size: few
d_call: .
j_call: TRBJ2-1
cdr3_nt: TGTGCCAGCAGCTTGGGGGCGGGGAATGAGCAGTTCTTC
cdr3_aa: CASSLGAGNEQFF

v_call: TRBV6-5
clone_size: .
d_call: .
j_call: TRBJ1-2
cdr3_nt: TGTGCCAGCAGTTACTCTCGCGGAGAAGGGAGGTCCTACACCTTC
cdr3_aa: CASSYSRGEGRSYTF

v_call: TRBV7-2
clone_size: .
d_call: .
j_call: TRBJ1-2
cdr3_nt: TGTGCCAGCACCTGGGGGGGCCCTAACTATGGCTACACCTTC
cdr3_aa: CASTWGGPNYGYTF

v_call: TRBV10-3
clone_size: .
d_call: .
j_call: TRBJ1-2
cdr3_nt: TGTGCCATCAGGGACACGACGTCCTTAAGGTATGGCTACACCTTC
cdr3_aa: CAIRDTTSLRYGYTF